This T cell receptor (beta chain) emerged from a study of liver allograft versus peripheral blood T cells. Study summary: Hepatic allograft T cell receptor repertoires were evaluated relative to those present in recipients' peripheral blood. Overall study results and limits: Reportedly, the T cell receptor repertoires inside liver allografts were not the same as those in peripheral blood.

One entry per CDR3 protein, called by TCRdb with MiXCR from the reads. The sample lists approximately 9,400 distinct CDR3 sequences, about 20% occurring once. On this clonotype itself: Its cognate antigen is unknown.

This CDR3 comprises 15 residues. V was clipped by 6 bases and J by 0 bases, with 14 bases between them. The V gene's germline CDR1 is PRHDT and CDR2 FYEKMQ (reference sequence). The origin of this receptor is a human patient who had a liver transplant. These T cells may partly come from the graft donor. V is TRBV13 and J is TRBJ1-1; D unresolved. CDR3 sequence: CASSEEQRVNTEAFF. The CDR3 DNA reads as TGTGCCAGCAGTGAAGAACAGAGAGTGAACACTGAAGCTTTCTTT.